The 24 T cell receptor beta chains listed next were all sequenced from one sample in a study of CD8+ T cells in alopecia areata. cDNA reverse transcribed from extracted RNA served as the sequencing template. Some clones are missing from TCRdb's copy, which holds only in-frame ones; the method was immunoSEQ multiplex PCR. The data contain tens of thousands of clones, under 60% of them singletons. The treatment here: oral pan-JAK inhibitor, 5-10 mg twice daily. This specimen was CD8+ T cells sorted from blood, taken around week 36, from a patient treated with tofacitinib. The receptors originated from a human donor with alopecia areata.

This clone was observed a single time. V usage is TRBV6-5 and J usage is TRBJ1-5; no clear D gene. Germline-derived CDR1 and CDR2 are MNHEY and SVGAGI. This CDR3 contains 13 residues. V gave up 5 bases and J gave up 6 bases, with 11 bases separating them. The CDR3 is CASSPGAGQPQHF. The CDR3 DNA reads TGTGCCAGCAGTCCGGGTGCAGGTCAGCCCCAGCATTTT.

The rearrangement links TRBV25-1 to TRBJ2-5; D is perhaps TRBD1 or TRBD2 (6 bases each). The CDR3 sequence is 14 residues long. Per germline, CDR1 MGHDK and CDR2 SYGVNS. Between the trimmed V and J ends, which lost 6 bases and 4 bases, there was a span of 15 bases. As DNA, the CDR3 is TGTGCCAGCAGCCTCGGGGGCGGAGGAGAGACCCAGTACTTC. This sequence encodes CASSLGGGGETQYF.

The CDR3 is CASLPGVGANVLTF. CDR3 DNA: TGTGCCAGCCTCCCGGGAGTTGGGGCCAACGTCCTGACTTTC. The chain uses TRBV5-4 and TRBJ2-6; maybe TRBD2 (6 bases). V was shortened by 7 bases and J by 3 bases, with 11 bases between the two germline ends. The CDR3 runs 14 residues. Germline V CDR1 and CDR2: SGHNT, YYREEE (reference sequence).

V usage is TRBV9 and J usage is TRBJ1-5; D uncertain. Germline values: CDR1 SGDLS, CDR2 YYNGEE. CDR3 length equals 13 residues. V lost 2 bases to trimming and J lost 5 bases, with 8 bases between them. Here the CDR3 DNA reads TGTGCCAGCAGCGTGGCAGACCATCAGCCCCAGCATTTT. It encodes CASSVADHQPQHF. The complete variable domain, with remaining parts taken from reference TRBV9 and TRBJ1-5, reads DSGVTQTPKHLITATGQRVTLRCSPRSGDLSVYWYQQSLDQGLQFLIQYYNGEERAKGNILERFSAQQFPDLHSELNLSSLELGDSALYFCASSVADHQPQHFGDGTRLSIL.

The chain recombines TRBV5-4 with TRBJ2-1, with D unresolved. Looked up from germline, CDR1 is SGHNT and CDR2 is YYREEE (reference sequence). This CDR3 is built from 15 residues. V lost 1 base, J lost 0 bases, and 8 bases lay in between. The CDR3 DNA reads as TGTGCCAGCAGCTTGTCCCTGAGCTCCTACAATGAGCAGTTCTTC. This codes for CASSLSLSSYNEQFF.

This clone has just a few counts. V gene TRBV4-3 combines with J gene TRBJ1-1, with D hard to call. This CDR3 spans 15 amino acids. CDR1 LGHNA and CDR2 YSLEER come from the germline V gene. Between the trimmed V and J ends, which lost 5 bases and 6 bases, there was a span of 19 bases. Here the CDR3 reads CASSLVPGRNSEAFF. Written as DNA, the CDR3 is TGCGCCAGCAGCTTGGTCCCGGGGAGGAATTCTGAAGCTTTCTTT.

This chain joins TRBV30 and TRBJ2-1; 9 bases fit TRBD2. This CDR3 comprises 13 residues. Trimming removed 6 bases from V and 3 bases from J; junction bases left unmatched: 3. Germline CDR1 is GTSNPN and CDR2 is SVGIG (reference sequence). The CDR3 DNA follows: TGTGCCTGTCAGCGGGAGGACTACAATGAGCAGTTCTTC. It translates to CACQREDYNEQFF.

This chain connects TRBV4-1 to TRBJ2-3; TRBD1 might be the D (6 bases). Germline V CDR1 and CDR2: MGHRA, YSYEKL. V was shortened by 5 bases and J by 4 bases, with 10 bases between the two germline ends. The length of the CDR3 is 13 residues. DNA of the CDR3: TGCGCCAGCAGCTCAGGGGCGGCAGATACGCAGTATTTT. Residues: CASSSGAADTQYF.

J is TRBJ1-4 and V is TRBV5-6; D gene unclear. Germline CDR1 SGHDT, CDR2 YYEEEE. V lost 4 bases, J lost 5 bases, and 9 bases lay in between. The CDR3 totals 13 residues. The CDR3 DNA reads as TGTGCCAGCAGCAGCTCTGGGAATGAAAAACTGTTTTTT. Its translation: CASSSSGNEKLFF.

The CDR3 coding sequence is TGTGCCAGCAGTTTATCCTTGGGACTAGCGGGACAGGAGCAGTTCTTC. It codes for CASSLSLGLAGQEQFF. The gene calls are TRBV27 and TRBJ2-1; the match to TRBD2 covers 13 bases. The CDR3 is 16 residues long. Germline V lookup: CDR1 MNHEY, CDR2 SMNVEV (reference sequence). V shed 0 bases and J 10 bases; nucleotides not matched to a gene: 6.

The chain's CDR3 is CASSSTRGINQPQHF. CDR3 sequence (DNA): TGTGCCAGCAGTTCTACTCGGGGAATCAATCAGCCCCAGCATTTT. This chain links TRBV6-5 with TRBJ1-5; no reliable D call. Trimming cost V 4 bases and J 3 bases, with 13 bases left between them. CDR1 is MNHEY and CDR2 is SVGAGI in the germline V gene. The CDR3 is 15 amino acids.

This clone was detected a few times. The chain's CDR3 is CAISERTGWETQYF. CDR3 bases: TGTGCCATCAGTGAACGGACAGGGTGGGAGACCCAGTACTTC. This chain joins TRBV10-3 and TRBJ2-5; 8 nucleotides match TRBD1. CDR3 length: 14 amino acids. Germline assignment: CDR1 ENHRY and CDR2 SYGVKD. J was trimmed by 5 bases and V by 3 bases; bases with no gene match: 5.

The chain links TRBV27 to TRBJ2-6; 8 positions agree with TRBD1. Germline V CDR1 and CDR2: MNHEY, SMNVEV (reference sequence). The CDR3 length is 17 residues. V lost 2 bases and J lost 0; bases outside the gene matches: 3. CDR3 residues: CASSLTGGTSGANVLTF. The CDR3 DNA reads TGTGCCAGCAGTTTAACAGGGGGGACCTCTGGGGCCAACGTCCTGACTTTC.

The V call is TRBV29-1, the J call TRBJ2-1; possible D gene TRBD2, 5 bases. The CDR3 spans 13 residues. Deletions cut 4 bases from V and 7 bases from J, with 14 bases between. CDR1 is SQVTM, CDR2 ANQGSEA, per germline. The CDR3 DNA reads TGCAGCGTTGTCCCGAAAGGGAGTAATGAGCAGTTCTTC. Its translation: CSVVPKGSNEQFF.

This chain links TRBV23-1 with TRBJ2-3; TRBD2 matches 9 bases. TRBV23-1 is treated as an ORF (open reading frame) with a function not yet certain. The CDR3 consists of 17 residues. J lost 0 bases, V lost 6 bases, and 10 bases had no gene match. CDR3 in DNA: TGCGCCAGCAGCCAAGGGGCTAGCGGGGTTAGCACAGATACGCAGTATTTT. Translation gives CASSQGASGVSTDTQYF.

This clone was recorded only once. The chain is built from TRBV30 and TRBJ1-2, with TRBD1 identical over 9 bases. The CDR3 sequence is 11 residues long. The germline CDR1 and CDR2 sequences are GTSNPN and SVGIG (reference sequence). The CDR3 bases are TGTGGCGGACAGGGGCACTATGGCTACACCTTC. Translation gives CGGQGHYGYTF.

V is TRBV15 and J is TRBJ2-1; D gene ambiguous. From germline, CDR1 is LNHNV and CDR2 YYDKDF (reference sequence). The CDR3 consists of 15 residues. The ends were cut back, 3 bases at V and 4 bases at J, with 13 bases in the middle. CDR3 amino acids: CATSRLKMGYNEQFF. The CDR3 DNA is TGTGCCACCAGCAGGCTGAAAATGGGTTACAATGAGCAGTTCTTC. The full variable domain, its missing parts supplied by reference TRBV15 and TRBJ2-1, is DAMVIQNPRYQVTQFGKPVTLSCSQTLNHNVMYWYQQKSSQAPKLLFHYYDKDFNNEADTPDNFQSRRPNTSFCFLDIRSPGLGDTAMYLCATSRLKMGYNEQFFGPGTRLTVL.

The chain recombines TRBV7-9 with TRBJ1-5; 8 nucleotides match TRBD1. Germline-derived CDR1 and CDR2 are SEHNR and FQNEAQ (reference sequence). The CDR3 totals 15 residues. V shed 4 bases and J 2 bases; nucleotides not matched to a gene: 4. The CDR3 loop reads CASSSTGEGNQPQHF. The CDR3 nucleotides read TGTGCCAGCAGCTCGACAGGGGAGGGCAATCAGCCCCAGCATTTT.

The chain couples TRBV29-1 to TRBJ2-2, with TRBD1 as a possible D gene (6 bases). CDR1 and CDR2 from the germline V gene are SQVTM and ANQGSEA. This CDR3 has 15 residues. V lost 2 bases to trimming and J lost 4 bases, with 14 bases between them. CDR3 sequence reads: CSVENPGESTGELFF. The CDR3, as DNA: TGCAGCGTTGAAAATCCAGGGGAAAGCACCGGGGAGCTGTTTTTT.

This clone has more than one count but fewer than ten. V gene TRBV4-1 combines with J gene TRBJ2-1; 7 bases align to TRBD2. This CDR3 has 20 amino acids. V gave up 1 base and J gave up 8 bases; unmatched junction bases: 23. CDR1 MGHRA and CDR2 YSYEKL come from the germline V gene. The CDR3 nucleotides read TGCGCCAGCAGCCAAGTGTACCCCGTGGTCTCGGAGCGGGAAAGCGATGAGCAGTTCTTC. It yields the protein CASSQVYPVVSERESDEQFF.

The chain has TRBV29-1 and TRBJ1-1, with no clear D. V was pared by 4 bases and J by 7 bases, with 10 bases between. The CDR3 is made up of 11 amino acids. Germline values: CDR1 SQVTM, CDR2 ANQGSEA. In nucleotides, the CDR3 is TGCAGCGTTGCCGGTTCGGGTGAAGCTTTCTTT. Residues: CSVAGSGEAFF. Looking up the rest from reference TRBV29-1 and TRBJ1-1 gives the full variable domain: SAVISQKPSRDICQRGTSLTIQCQVDSQVTMMFWYRQQPGQSLTLIATANQGSEATYESGFVIDKFPISRPNLTFSTLTVSNMSPEDSSIYLCSVAGSGEAFFGQGTRLTVV.

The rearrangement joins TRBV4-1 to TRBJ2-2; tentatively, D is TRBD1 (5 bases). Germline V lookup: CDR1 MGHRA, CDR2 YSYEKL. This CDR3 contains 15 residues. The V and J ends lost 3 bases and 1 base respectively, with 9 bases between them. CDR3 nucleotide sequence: TGCGCCAGCAGCCATAAACAGGAGAACACCGGGGAGCTGTTTTTT. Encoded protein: CASSHKQENTGELFF.

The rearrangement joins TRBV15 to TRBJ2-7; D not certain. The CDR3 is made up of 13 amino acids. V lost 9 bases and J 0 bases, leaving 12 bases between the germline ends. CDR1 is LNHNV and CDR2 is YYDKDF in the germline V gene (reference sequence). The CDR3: CATSESSSYEQYF. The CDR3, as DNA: TGTGCCACAAGTGAATCAAGCTCCTACGAGCAGTACTTC.

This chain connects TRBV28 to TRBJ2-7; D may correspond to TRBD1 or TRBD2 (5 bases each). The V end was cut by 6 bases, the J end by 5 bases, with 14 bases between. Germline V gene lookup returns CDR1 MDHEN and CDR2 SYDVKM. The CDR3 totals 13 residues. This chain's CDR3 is CASSRDPENEQYF. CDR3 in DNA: TGTGCCAGCAGCCGGGACCCAGAAAACGAGCAGTACTTC.